These T cell receptor beta chains were read from a single sample in a study of CD8 T cells in ankylosing spondylitis. Each CDR3 protein is one row after TCRdb ran MiXCR on the 5' RACE reads. The table shows about 500,000 distinct CDR3 sequences, with roughly 12% occurring only once. The sample consisted of blood, either unsorted or a sorted T cell fraction (not recorded which). These receptor sequences come from a male donor with ankylosing spondylitis. Each CDR3 is given with its conserved first and last residue. D genes are given only for firm matches. Clone size is given for some rows only: seen once, a few or many times, or a class if the clone is expanded.

j_call d_call cdr3_length v_call clone_size cdr3_aa cdr3_nt
TRBJ2-3 . 16 TRBV10-3 . CAISENRQGPTDTQYF TGTGCCATCAGTGAGAACCGCCAGGGGCCCACAGATACGCAGTATTTT
TRBJ2-7 . 14 TRBV5-1 many CASSLETLSYEQYF TGCGCCAGCAGCTTGGAGACACTTTCCTACGAGCAGTACTTC
TRBJ2-7 . 15 TRBV3-1 once CASSQEFGPAYEQYF TGTGCCAGCAGCCAAGAGTTCGGACCTGCCTACGAGCAGTACTTC
TRBJ2-1 TRBD2 16 TRBV7-2 many CASSLGGGAQYNEQFF TGTGCCAGCAGCTTAGGGGGGGGAGCGCAATACAATGAGCAGTTCTTC
TRBJ1-5 TRBD1 15 TRBV12-3/TRBV12-4 many CASSGSPQGDQPQHF TGTGCCAGCAGCGGATCTCCGCAGGGGGATCAGCCCCAGCATTTT
TRBJ2-5 . 15 TRBV3-1 . CASSQIRAAQETQYF TGTGCCAGCAGCCAAATTCGAGCGGCCCAAGAGACCCAGTACTTC
TRBJ1-4 . 13 TRBV29-1 many CSVLTGAGEKLFF TGCAGCGTCTTGACGGGGGCCGGCGAAAAACTGTTTTTT
TRBJ2-3 . 12 TRBV10-3 many CAISSGTDTQYF TGTGCCATCAGTAGCGGCACAGATACGCAGTATTTT
TRBJ2-3 TRBD1 16 TRBV5-1 . CASSLGGGGQADTQYF TGCGCCAGCAGCTTGGGAGGTGGGGGACAGGCAGATACGCAGTATTTT
TRBJ2-3 . 15 TRBV10-3 many CAITQGETARDTQYF TGTGCCATCACCCAAGGGGAGACCGCGAGGGATACGCAGTATTTT
TRBJ2-7 TRBD1 16 TRBV12-3/TRBV12-4 few CASSVAPGQGAYEQYF TGTGCCAGCAGTGTGGCCCCGGGACAGGGGGCGTACGAGCAGTACTTC
TRBJ2-1 TRBD1 12 TRBV2 . CARRRDRGEQFF TGTGCCAGGCGCCGGGACAGGGGTGAGCAGTTCTTC
TRBJ2-6 . 17 TRBV4-2 . CASSATPGNSGANVLTF TGTGCCAGCAGCGCTACGCCCGGTAATTCTGGGGCCAACGTCCTGACTTTC
TRBJ1-1 . 14 TRBV12-3/TRBV12-4 few CASKPGQLGFGAFF TGTGCCAGCAAACCGGGACAATTAGGGTTTGGGGCTTTCTTT
TRBJ2-1 TRBD2 14 TRBV10-3 many CAISAGLADNEQFF TGTGCCATCAGTGCGGGACTAGCGGATAATGAGCAGTTCTTC
TRBJ2-1 . 14 TRBV9 few CASSVRSSYNEQFF TGTGCCAGCAGCGTGCGGAGCTCCTACAATGAGCAGTTCTTC
TRBJ1-6 . 13 TRBV20-1 . CSARDEAGSPLHF TGCAGTGCTAGAGATGAGGCAGGGTCACCCCTCCACTTT
TRBJ2-1 . 15 TRBV5-6 many CASRLLLSDTNEQFF TGTGCCAGCAGACTCCTCCTTAGCGATACGAATGAGCAGTTCTTC
TRBJ2-3 . 14 TRBV12-3/TRBV12-4 . CASSLAESTDTQYF TGTGCCAGCAGTTTAGCGGAAAGCACAGATACGCAGTATTTT
TRBJ2-1 TRBD1 17 TRBV3-1 . CASCRIKTGFIGNEQFF TGTGCCAGCTGCCGGATAAAGACAGGGTTTATCGGTAATGAGCAGTTCTTC
TRBJ1-6 TRBD1 14 TRBV20-1 . CSASRTGDNSPLHF TGCAGTGCTAGTAGGACAGGGGATAATTCACCCCTCCACTTT
TRBJ2-2 . 11 TRBV5-1 few CASRGTGELFF TGCGCCAGCCGCGGGACCGGGGAGCTGTTTTTT
TRBJ2-5 . 12 TRBV2 many CASSENQETQYF TGTGCCAGCAGTGAAAACCAAGAGACCCAGTACTTC
TRBJ2-1 . 14 TRBV2 few CASSDRTKNNEQFF TGTGCCAGCAGTGACAGGACTAAGAACAATGAGCAGTTCTTC
TRBJ2-3 TRBD2 15 TRBV29-1 few CSVVPSSGGTDTQYF TGCAGCGTTGTGCCTTCTAGCGGGGGCACAGATACGCAGTATTTT
TRBJ2-1 . 14 TRBV7-2 medium-sized CASSISWRDNEQFF TGTGCCAGCAGCATAAGTTGGAGGGACAATGAGCAGTTCTTC
TRBJ1-1 TRBD1 14 TRBV5-1 . CASSGRDRGTEAFF TGCGCCAGCAGCGGCCGGGACAGGGGCACTGAAGCTTTCTTT
TRBJ1-5 . 13 TRBV20-1 few CSARDPGAQPQHF TGCAGTGCTAGAGATCCTGGGGCTCAGCCCCAGCATTTT